This TCR beta chain was sequenced for a study of T-cell memory formation after mild COVID-19. TCRdb re-called the 5' RACE reads through MiXCR, storing one row per CDR3 protein. The data hold hundreds of thousands of distinct CDR3 sequences, with less than 20% observed a single time. Germline CDR1 reads MNHNY; CDR2 reads SVGAGI (reference sequence). The CDR3 contains 15 residues. The ends were cut back, 6 bases at V and 2 bases at J, with 17 bases in the middle. This clonotype was counted between two and nine times. The genes are TRBV6-6 and TRBJ2-7; the D call may be TRBD1 or TRBD2 (5 bases each). The clonotype originates from a man aged 18-30 years who had mild COVID-19 (a few samples of this study predate the infection). Cell type and time point are not known. The sample comprised PBMCs or a T cell subset sorted from them (not recorded which). The CDR3 is CASSSGPGTAYEQYV. The DNA for the CDR3 is TGTGCCAGCAGCTCGGGGCCGGGGACGGCCTACGAGCAGTACGTC.